The clone carrying this TCR beta chain was picked up one time. The antigen remains undetermined. The data were taken from a study of T cell clonotyping in hematopoietic cell transplantation. General observations from the study: Few recipient clonotypes overlapped donors; over 95% were de novo at given depth. Without cell sorting, CD4 versus CD8 contributions remain unresolved.

Trimming removed 4 bases at V and 3 bases at J, with 14 bases between. CDR1 and CDR2 from the germline V gene are SGHRS and YFSETQ. CDR3 size: 15 residues. The assay was immunoSEQ multiplex PCR, and TCRdb's table has in-frame clones only and misses some. Altogether 10,000 to 11,000 clones are present, about 47% being singletons, with the ten largest covering around 13%. The sequencing used peripheral blood mononuclear cells, collected 100 days after allogeneic stem cell transplant. The chain combines TRBV5-1 with TRBJ1-5; no definite D call. This TCR came from a female patient between 50 and 59 years old who had an allogeneic stem cell transplant from an unrelated donor, so the T cells may come from the graft donor. Some clones in this sample may be carry-over from other donors' samples. The CDR3 coding sequence is TGCGCCAGCAGCCGAAACGGCGGACTCAATCAGCCCCAGCATTTT. Encoded protein: CASSRNGGLNQPQHF.